Below, 7 T cell receptor beta chains from the same sample are listed, as sequenced in a study of Ad26.COV2.S vaccination and SARS-CoV-2 variants (dated by TCRdb to 2020 to 2022). Library prep was done by the immunoSEQ multiplex PCR assay. In TCRdb, the immuneACCESS table is reduced to in-frame sequences with V and J assigned. These tables do not hold every clone; where another copy was compared, an unresolved V gene accounts for under half, and the others remain unexplained. This sample lists about 680,000 clones; more than 80% were detected once. Nearly 1.5% of the sample is in the top ten clones. Sample treatment or condition, as interpreted from the label and publication: approximately 18 received Ad26.COV2.S at low or high dose, single or two shots; roughly five received placebo; per-sample allocation not given. For vaccine and placebo recipients, repertoires were sequenced using samples collected on day 63 after the first injection.

The starting material was peripheral blood, obtained in a trial of Ad26.COV2.S vaccine versus placebo. The receptor set was obtained from a person between 18 and 59 years old who received the Ad26.COV2.S COVID-19 vaccine or a placebo.

The gene calls are TRBV7-3 and TRBJ2-2, with 9 bases aligning to TRBD1. V dropped 6 bases and J dropped 5; count of bases not matched to a gene: 7. The CDR3 covers 15 residues. Germline values: CDR1 SGHTA, CDR2 FQGTGA. In nucleotides, the CDR3 is TGTGCCAGCAGATCCGGGACAGGGATGACCGGGGAGCTGTTTTTT. It yields the protein CASRSGTGMTGELFF.

This clone was detected only once. The chain recombines TRBV6-6 with TRBJ2-2; 9 nucleotides agree with TRBD1. The germline gives CDR1 MNHNY, CDR2 SVGAGI (reference sequence). The CDR3 is 15 residues long. The V and J ends lost 5 bases and 6 bases, in that order; junction bases with no gene match: 7. Written as DNA, the CDR3 is TGTGCCAGCAGTCGACCGGGACAGGGTGCCGGGGAGCTGTTTTTT. Protein product: CASSRPGQGAGELFF.

The rearrangement joins TRBV14 to TRBJ1-3, with unresolved D. This CDR3 has 17 amino acids. In germline, CDR1 is SGHDN, CDR2 FVKESK. Trimming stripped 0 bases from V and 2 bases from J, with 14 bases between. The chain's CDR3 is CASSQDLGTTPGNTIYF. CDR3 DNA sequence: TGTGCCAGCAGCCAAGATCTGGGAACAACCCCTGGAAACACCATATATTTT.

This chain uses TRBV2 with TRBJ1-4; D is ambiguous. The CDR3 covers 13 residues. Germline CDR1 SNHLY, CDR2 FYNNEI. V was pared by 7 bases and J by 5 bases, with 11 bases between. The CDR3 DNA follows: TGTGCCAGCACACTTCGATGGAATGAAAAACTGTTTTTT. This codes for CASTLRWNEKLFF.

This chain uses TRBV27 with TRBJ2-7, with 7 bases lining up with TRBD1. The V segment lost 4 bases and the J segment 3 bases; nucleotides outside the gene matches: 9. The CDR3 totals 15 residues. Germline CDR1 is MNHEY and CDR2 is SMNVEV (reference sequence). CDR3 DNA sequence: TGTGCCAGCAGTTACCGGGACAGCCCAGTCTACGAGCAGTACTTC. Its translation: CASSYRDSPVYEQYF.

The chain links TRBV6-2 or TRBV6-3 to TRBJ1-2; D is perhaps TRBD1 (6 bases). Trimming removed 0 bases from V and 4 bases from J, with 12 bases in between. CDR1 and CDR2 (germline): MNHEY, SVGEGT. The CDR3 length is 15 residues. The CDR3 loop reads CASSYSPGVVYGYTF. The CDR3 DNA follows: TGTGCCAGCAGTTACTCTCCAGGGGTGGTCTATGGCTACACCTTC.

V usage is TRBV4-2 and J usage is TRBJ1-6, with D hard to call. The CDR3 consists of 14 residues. The germline CDR1 and CDR2 sequences are LGHNA and YNFKEQ. Deletions cut 4 bases from V and 7 bases from J, with 11 bases between. The CDR3 spells CASSPLWSNSPLHF. CDR3 bases: TGTGCCAGCAGCCCCTTGTGGAGCAATTCACCCCTCCACTTT.